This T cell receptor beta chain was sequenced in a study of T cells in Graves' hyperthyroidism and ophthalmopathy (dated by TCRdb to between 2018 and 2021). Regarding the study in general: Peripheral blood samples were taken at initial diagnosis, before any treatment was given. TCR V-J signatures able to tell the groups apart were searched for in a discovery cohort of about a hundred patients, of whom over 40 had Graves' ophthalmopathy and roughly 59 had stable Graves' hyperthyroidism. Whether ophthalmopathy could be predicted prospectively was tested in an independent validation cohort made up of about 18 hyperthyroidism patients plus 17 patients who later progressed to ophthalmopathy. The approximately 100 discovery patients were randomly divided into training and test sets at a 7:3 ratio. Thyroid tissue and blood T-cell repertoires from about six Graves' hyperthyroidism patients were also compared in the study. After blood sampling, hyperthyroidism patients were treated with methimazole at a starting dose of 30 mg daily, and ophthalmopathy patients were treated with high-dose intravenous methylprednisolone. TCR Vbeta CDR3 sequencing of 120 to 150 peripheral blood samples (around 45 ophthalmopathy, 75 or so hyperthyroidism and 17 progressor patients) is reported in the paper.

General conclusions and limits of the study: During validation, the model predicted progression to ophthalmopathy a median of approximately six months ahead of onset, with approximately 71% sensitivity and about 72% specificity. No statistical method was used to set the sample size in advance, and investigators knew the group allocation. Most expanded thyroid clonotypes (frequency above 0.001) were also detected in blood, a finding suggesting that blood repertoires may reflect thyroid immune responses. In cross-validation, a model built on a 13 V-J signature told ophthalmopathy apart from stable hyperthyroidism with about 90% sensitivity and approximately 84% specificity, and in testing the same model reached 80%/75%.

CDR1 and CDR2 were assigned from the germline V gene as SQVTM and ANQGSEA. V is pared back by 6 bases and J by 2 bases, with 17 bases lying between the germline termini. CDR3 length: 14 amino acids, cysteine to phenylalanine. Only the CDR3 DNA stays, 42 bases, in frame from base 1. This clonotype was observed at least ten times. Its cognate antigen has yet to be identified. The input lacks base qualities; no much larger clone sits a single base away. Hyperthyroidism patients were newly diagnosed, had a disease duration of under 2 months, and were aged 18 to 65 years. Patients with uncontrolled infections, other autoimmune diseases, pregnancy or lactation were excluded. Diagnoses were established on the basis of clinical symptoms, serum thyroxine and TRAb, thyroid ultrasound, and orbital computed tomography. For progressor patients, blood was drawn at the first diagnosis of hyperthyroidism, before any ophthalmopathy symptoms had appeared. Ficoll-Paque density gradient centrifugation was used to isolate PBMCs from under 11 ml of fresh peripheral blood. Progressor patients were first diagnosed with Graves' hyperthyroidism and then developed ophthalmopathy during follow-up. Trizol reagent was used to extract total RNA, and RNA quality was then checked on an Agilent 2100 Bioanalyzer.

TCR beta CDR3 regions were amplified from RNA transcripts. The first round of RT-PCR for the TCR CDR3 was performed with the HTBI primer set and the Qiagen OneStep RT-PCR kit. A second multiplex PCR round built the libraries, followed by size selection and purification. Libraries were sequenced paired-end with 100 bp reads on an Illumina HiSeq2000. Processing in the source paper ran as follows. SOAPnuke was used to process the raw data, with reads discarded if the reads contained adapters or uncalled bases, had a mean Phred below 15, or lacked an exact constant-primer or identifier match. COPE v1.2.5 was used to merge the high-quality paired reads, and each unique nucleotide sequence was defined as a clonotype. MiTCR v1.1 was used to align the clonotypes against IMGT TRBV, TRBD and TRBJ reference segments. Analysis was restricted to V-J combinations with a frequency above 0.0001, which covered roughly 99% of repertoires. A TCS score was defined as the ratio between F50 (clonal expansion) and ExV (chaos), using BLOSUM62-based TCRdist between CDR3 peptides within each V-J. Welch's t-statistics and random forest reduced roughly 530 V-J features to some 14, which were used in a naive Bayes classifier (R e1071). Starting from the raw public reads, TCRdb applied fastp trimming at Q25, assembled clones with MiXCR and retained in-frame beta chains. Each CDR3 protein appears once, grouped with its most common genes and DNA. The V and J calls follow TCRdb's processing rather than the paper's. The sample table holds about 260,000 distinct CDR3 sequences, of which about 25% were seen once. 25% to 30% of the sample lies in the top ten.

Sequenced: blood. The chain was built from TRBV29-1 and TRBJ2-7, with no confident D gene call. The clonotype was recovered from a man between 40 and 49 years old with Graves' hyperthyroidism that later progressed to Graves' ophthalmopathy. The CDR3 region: CSVARLGTPYEQYF. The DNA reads TGCAGCGTCGCTAGATTAGGAACCCCCTACGAGCAGTACTTC.